This is a list of T cell receptor beta chains from one sample in a study of early T cells in non-severe SARS-CoV-2 infection. TCRdb redid the calling of the 5' RACE reads with MiXCR, one entry per CDR3 protein. The sample has about 120,000 distinct CDR3 sequences; roughly an eighth are singletons. The input for sequencing was whole blood, taken at baseline. Receptors were obtained from an adult who was a healthcare worker with PCR-confirmed SARS-CoV-2 infection or an uninfected control (not recorded which). CDR3s include the opening cysteine and the closing phenylalanine or tryptophan. The order of the fields is D gene, V gene, J gene, CDR3 protein. D genes are given only for firm matches.

>-|TRBV28|TRBJ2-7
CASSLFRSYEQYF
>TRBD1|TRBV6-6|TRBJ2-7
CASGTQGTGAYEQYF
>TRBD1|TRBV11-1|TRBJ1-1
CASSLALDRGGEAFF
>TRBD1|TRBV11-2|TRBJ2-1
CASSHPGTGTDEQFF
>-|TRBV5-1|TRBJ1-1
CASSGRGLMDTEAFF
>-|TRBV13|TRBJ2-7
CASSLWGGYEQYF
>-|TRBV28|TRBJ2-2
CASMAFNTGELFF
>-|TRBV19|TRBJ2-7
CASSPNFAYEQYF
>-|TRBV12-3/TRBV12-4|TRBJ2-7
CASSLQGSVEQYF
>-|TRBV27|TRBJ2-7
CASRRGGGFYEQYF
>TRBD1|TRBV7-2|TRBJ2-7
CASSLASTGTGPSYEQYF
>-|TRBV7-7|TRBJ2-5
CASSLVNQETQYF
>-|TRBV29-1|TRBJ2-6
CSVGNGAGANVLTF
>-|TRBV10-3|TRBJ2-2
CAISEGTGELFF
>-|TRBV21-1|TRBJ1-5
CASIPRGPQHF
>-|TRBV20-1|TRBJ1-4
CSARVTGRGTNEKLFF
>-|TRBV28|TRBJ2-7
CASSLYPGKNEQYF
>TRBD2|TRBV13|TRBJ2-7
CASSYMSSGGANEQYF
>TRBD1|TRBV28|TRBJ2-1
CASSSGTVGNEQFF
>TRBD2|TRBV3-1|TRBJ2-5
CASSQVTGRGETQYF
>-|TRBV12-5|TRBJ1-1
CASGSGPQAFF
>-|TRBV20-1|TRBJ2-3
CSAFLGGSSTDTQYF
>TRBD2|TRBV12-3/TRBV12-4|TRBJ2-7
CASTLRGGQGQYF
>-|TRBV7-8|TRBJ2-7
CASSLRRSRPAYEQYF
>-|TRBV12-3/TRBV12-4|TRBJ2-7
CASSLTYGGEQYF
>TRBD1|TRBV5-1|TRBJ2-1
CASSFQTGTGGSVRDNEQFF
>-|TRBV27|TRBJ2-7
CASSSLLYEQYF
>TRBD1|TRBV19|TRBJ1-4
CASTLTGRTNEKLFF
>-|TRBV4-1|TRBJ1-2
CASSHPGRGGNYGYTF
>-|TRBV12-3/TRBV12-4|TRBJ1-5
CASSSSVFQPQHF
>-|TRBV14|TRBJ1-6
CASSQAGVGSPLHF
>-|TRBV30|TRBJ1-5
CAWTGSSNQPQHF
>-|TRBV24-1|TRBJ2-3
CATSGSIGTPVGGEQYF
>-|TRBV20-1|TRBJ1-1
CSAKIRNTEAFF
>-|TRBV2|TRBJ1-4
CASSERPSTRNEKLFF
>TRBD2|TRBV19|TRBJ2-2
CASIGQGGTGELFF
>TRBD2|TRBV29-1|TRBJ2-1
CSVEVSGASYNEQFF
>-|TRBV6-5|TRBJ1-2
CATLDYGYTF
>TRBD2|TRBV2|TRBJ2-1
CASSEGLAGNEQFF